These 17 T cell receptor beta chains originate from one sample sequenced in a study of T cells in Graves' hyperthyroidism and ophthalmopathy. TCR beta CDR3 regions were amplified from RNA. RT-PCR in the first round (using the HTBI primer set) targeted the TCR CDR3. MiXCR, applied by TCRdb to the multiplex PCR reads, yields one record per CDR3 protein. This sample carries some 530,000 distinct CDR3 sequences, 20% to 25% of them seen once, and the ten largest clones take around 50%. The sequencing sample was made of blood. These TCRs come from a woman aged 70-85 years with Graves' ophthalmopathy.

This clonotype was seen only a few times. This rearrangement joins TRBV20-1 to TRBJ2-3; D gene ambiguous. CDR1 is DFQATT and CDR2 is SNEGSKA in the germline V gene (reference sequence). V shed 3 bases and J shed 5 bases, with 12 bases lying between them. This CDR3 has 13 amino acids. CDR3 residues: CSASVGSGDTQYF. CDR3 in DNA: TGCAGTGCTAGTGTGGGCTCGGGAGATACGCAGTATTTT.

The chain couples TRBV2 to TRBJ1-3, with a tentative D call TRBD1 (5 bases). V dropped 7 bases and J dropped 2 bases, with 12 bases sitting between them. From germline, CDR1 is SNHLY and CDR2 FYNNEI. The CDR3 length is 14 residues. The CDR3 coding sequence is TGTGCCAGCAACCGTGAGGGGACTGGAAACACCATATATTTT. Protein sequence: CASNREGTGNTIYF.

In its sample, this clonotype was seen a few times. The chain has TRBV6-1 and TRBJ2-2, with 9 bases matching TRBD1. Trimming cost V 5 bases and J 6 bases; bases outside gene matches: 4. Germline CDR1 reads MNHNS; CDR2 reads SASEGT. The CDR3 sequence is 14 residues long. The CDR3 DNA sequence: TGTGCCAGCAGTTCCTACAGGGGGCCCGGGGAGCTGTTTTTT. Its protein product is CASSSYRGPGELFF.

A few counts support this clonotype. The gene calls are TRBV19 and TRBJ1-1; D is undetermined. Trimming removed 3 bases at V and 8 bases at J, with 10 bases between. Germline loops: CDR1 LNHDA, CDR2 SQIVND (reference sequence). The CDR3 totals 12 residues. The CDR3: CASSIRGHEAFF. In DNA, the CDR3 is TGTGCCAGTAGTATTCGGGGTCACGAAGCTTTCTTT.

This clonotype has more than one count but fewer than ten. The rearrangement uses TRBV6-9 and TRBJ1-2, with TRBD1 matching over 11 bases. The J segment lost 6 bases and the V segment lost 3 bases, leaving 6 bases of the junction unmatched. The germline gives CDR1 MNHGY, CDR2 SVAAGI. There are 15 residues in the CDR3. CDR3 in amino acids: CASSYGDRGLDGYTF. In DNA form, the CDR3 reads TGTGCCAGCAGTTACGGGGACAGGGGGTTGGATGGCTACACCTTC.

The chain uses TRBV20-1 and TRBJ2-7, with unresolved D. Per the germline V gene, CDR1 is DFQATT and CDR2 is SNEGSKA (reference sequence). Trimming took 2 bases from V and 2 from J, leaving 4 bases between them. The CDR3 covers 11 residues. Here the CDR3 reads CSARQAYEQYF. CDR3 coding DNA: TGCAGTGCTAGACAGGCCTACGAGCAGTACTTC.

This clonotype appeared many times. The J gene is TRBJ2-3, the V gene TRBV27; 13 bases are shared with TRBD2. This CDR3 region has 16 residues. The germline V gene has CDR1 MNHEY and CDR2 SMNVEV (reference sequence). The trim removed 4 bases at V and 5 bases at J, leaving 6 bases unmatched. CDR3 DNA sequence: TGTGCCAGCAGTTCCCTGACTAGCGGGGGGCTAGATACGCAGTATTTT. Translated: CASSSLTSGGLDTQYF.

V and J are TRBV9 and TRBJ1-1, with a weak D call TRBD1 (6 bases). This CDR3 has 13 residues. The germline CDR1 and CDR2 sequences are SGDLS and YYNGEE. V lost 0 bases, J lost 4 bases, and 7 bases lay in between. CDR3 amino acids: CASSVVGATEAFF. The CDR3 nucleotides read TGTGCCAGCAGCGTAGTGGGGGCCACTGAAGCTTTCTTT.

This clonotype was counted many times. This chain connects TRBV2 to TRBJ2-2, with D uncertain. Germline V gives CDR1 SNHLY, CDR2 FYNNEI. V lost 10 bases and J lost 6, with 12 bases in between. The CDR3 runs 12 residues. CDR3 nucleotide sequence: TGTGCCACCCAATCGCCCTCCGGGGAGCTGTTTTTT. It translates to CATQSPSGELFF.

This clonotype was seen many times. The chain has TRBV6-6 and TRBJ1-5; D not resolved. The CDR3 is 13 residues long. Germline loops: CDR1 MNHNY, CDR2 SVGAGI (reference sequence). Between the trimmed V and J ends, which lost 0 bases and 6 bases, there was a span of 6 bases. In nucleotides, the CDR3 is TGTGCCAGCAGTTACTCGAGGAGTCAGCCCCAGCATTTT. Its translation: CASSYSRSQPQHF.

This clonotype has a count of ten or more. V gene TRBV2 combines with J gene TRBJ2-3; 9 nucleotides align to TRBD2. Germline lookup yields CDR1 SNHLY and CDR2 FYNNEI. The CDR3 totals 15 residues. The trim removed 4 bases at V and 2 bases at J, leaving 4 bases unmatched. In DNA form, the CDR3 reads TGTGCCAGCAGTGCACCGGGACTAGCCACAGATACGCAGTATTTT. It translates to CASSAPGLATDTQYF.

This sequence joins TRBV15 and TRBJ2-1; TRBD2 aligns across 8 bases. The CDR3 has 13 residues. The germline V gene encodes CDR1 LNHNV and CDR2 YYDKDF (reference sequence). V trimming: 5 bases; J trimming: 7 bases; junction bases outside the gene matches: 4. Written as DNA, the CDR3 is TGTGCCACCAGCTACGGGAGGGGAAATGAGCAGTTCTTC. Its translation: CATSYGRGNEQFF.

Comment on this clonotype: This may stem from a read error, because a much larger clone lies one nucleotide away. This chain uses TRBV12-3 or TRBV12-4 with TRBJ1-4; 9 bases map to TRBD1. The CDR3 is made up of 14 amino acids. J was trimmed by 8 bases and V by 5 bases; bases with no gene match: 6. For the CDR3, the DNA is TGTGCCAGCAGTCCACGGACAGGGGACGAAAAACTGTTTTTT. It specifies CASSPRTGDEKLFF.

V and J are TRBV5-1 and TRBJ1-1; TRBD1 is a possible D gene (5 bases). Germline-derived CDR1 and CDR2 are SGHRS and YFSETQ. V was cut by 2 bases and J by 4 bases, with 9 bases left in between. The CDR3 covers 13 residues. DNA of the CDR3: TGCGCCAGCAGCTTTGACAGTAGCACTGAAGCTTTCTTT. Translated, it gives CASSFDSSTEAFF.

V is TRBV28 and J is TRBJ2-7; 9 bases are a match to TRBD2. V was clipped by 1 base and J by 9 bases; unmatched bases: 7. CDR3 length: 14 amino acids. The germline V gene encodes CDR1 MDHEN and CDR2 SYDVKM. CDR3 protein: CASSLLTSGLGQYF. As DNA, the CDR3 is TGTGCCAGCAGTTTATTGACTAGCGGTCTTGGGCAGTACTTC.

This clonotype was counted between two and nine times. The CDR3 reads CAWSQGHEQYF. The CDR3 DNA is TGTGCCTGGAGCCAGGGCCACGAGCAGTACTTC. This chain connects TRBV30 to TRBJ2-7; TRBD1 might be the D (5 bases). Germline loops: CDR1 GTSNPN, CDR2 SVGIG (reference sequence). V lost 3 bases, J lost 5 bases, and 8 bases lay in between. The CDR3 spans 11 residues.

The J gene is TRBJ1-1, the V gene TRBV12-5, with D unresolved. The length of the CDR3 is 12 residues. Germline CDR1 is LGHNT and CDR2 is FRNRAP. V was cut by 7 bases and J by 5 bases, with 11 bases left in between. The CDR3 region has the DNA TGTGCTAGTGTCCCTGGTGGTACTGAAGCTTTCTTT. Translating it yields CASVPGGTEAFF.